This T cell receptor beta chain stems from a study of T cells after yellow fever vaccination (dated by TCRdb to the late 2010s). Looking at the study overall: The SMART-Seq v4 Ultra Low Input RNA kit was used to prepare libraries from fractions with low cell numbers. To track T-cell clones before and after primary and booster YFV17D yellow fever vaccination, bulk TCR alpha and beta repertoires were sequenced longitudinally. The cohort comprised two healthy male donors, one aged 18 to 30 and one aged 30 to 39 years. Bulk PBMC replicates and cell subsets were isolated from blood drawn at multiple timepoints before and after both primary and secondary immunization. On the study overall, not on this receptor specifically: Because the study included only a couple of donors, the extent to which the findings can be generalized is limited. Most clones expanded after primary vaccination (96% of CD4 and approximately 90% of CD8) were re-detected after the booster, suggesting that broad memory maintenance occurred. The secondary T-cell response was found to be weaker but faster than the primary response, with a peak reached on day 5 rather than on day 15. A small fraction of clonotypes appeared in both the CD4 and CD8 compartments, likely as a result of convergent recombination. Because abundant contaminating clonotypes from the bulk population could be contained in FACS-sorted repertoires, computational filtering was required.

TCR cDNA was synthesized by 5'RACE template switching, which introduced a universal primer site and unique molecular identifiers. cDNA synthesis was primed from both the TCR alpha and TCR beta constant segments. Two PCR steps were used to amplify libraries, with sample barcodes and sequencing adapters being added in the second step. Sequencing of libraries was performed on Illumina HiSeq 2500 (2x100 bp) or NovaSeq (2x150 bp). On the study's bioinformatics: Reads were demultiplexed and collapsed into UMI consensus sequences with MIGEC, and V(D)J alignment was performed with MiXCR. Vaccine-responding clonotypes were identified with edgeR using replicate PBMC samples, with FDR below 0.01 and a log2 fold change above 5 up to day 15 being required. Bulk clonotypes were assigned CD4 or CD8 identity according to which sequenced CD4 or CD8 repertoire held them at higher abundance. In TCRdb, the public reads were trimmed at Q25 with fastp and aligned with MiXCR, with productive beta chains retained. Under each unique CDR3 protein, matching rows form one entry showing the most common genes and DNA. None of the V and J calls come from the authors' own analysis; TCRdb made them. For this sample the table gives 360,000 or so distinct CDR3 sequences, of which approximately 10% were detected only once. The ten largest clones add up to 15% to 20% of the sample.

According to the study, the label for this sample's treatment or condition signals: live attenuated yellow fever vaccine strain. At each blood-draw timepoint, two biological replicates of bulk PBMCs were obtained. A standard Ficoll-Paque protocol was used to isolate PBMCs from peripheral blood. TriZol was used to extract RNA from bulk PBMCs, CD4 and CD8 fractions, and dextramer-positive and dextramer-negative fractions. The CDR3 numbers 13 residues from cysteine through phenylalanine. The kept DNA is CDR3 alone, 39 bases in frame from the first base. The junction carries 8 bases between V and J, which are trimmed by 0 bases and 5 bases respectively. Taken from the germline V gene, the CDR1 and CDR2 loops are SGDLS and YYNGEE. This clonotype has a handful of counts. Its target antigen remains unknown. No much larger clonotype is one base removed from it; base qualities were not supplied.

The sequence links TRBV9 to TRBJ2-5; perhaps TRBD1 is the D gene, with 6 bases matching. The clonotype originates from a man aged 18 to 30 who received the YFV17D yellow fever vaccine. The sequencing used PBMCs, collected on the day of the first yellow fever vaccination. The DNA sequence is as follows: TGTGCCAGCAGCGTAGGAGGGGGTGAGACCCAGTACTTC. Its translation reads: CASSVGGGETQYF.